This TCR beta chain derives from a study of cytomegalovirus exposure and HLA in healthy donors (dated by TCRdb to the late 2010s). About the full investigation: A later analysis indicated that the 120 validation repertoires were generated on the platform also employed for the approximately 690 repertoires of the first cohort. To predict cytomegalovirus infection status, the study brought together high-throughput TCR immunosequencing, statistical association of individual TCRs with disease status, and machine learning. A separate validation cohort of about 110 different subjects was used in addition to the approximately 640-subject first cohort. The aim of the study was to test whether cataloging public T cell receptors could identify signatures of past pathogen exposure.

Findings and caveats that apply to the study as a whole: The study listed 164 TCR beta chains as associated with cytomegalovirus. Subsequent analysis determined that TCRs grouped into clusters in the first cohort also showed a tendency toward co-occurrence across the roughly 110 validation repertoires, and approximately 94% of cluster scores exceeded 0. According to the authors, the approach could potentially be generalized to other disease states and immunological phenotypes. A later analysis lacked HLA typing for the validation cohort, so it scored co-occurrence in that cohort across all 130 or so repertoires. In vitro tests confirmed that three of the cytomegalovirus-associated TCR beta chains recognize cytomegalovirus antigens. In both the original and validation cohorts, the classifier was reported to diagnose cytomegalovirus status with high specificity and sensitivity. Across donors, most TCR sequences were observed very rarely, whereas some public TCRs were present in many individuals.

As concerns this clone: The clone's antigen remains unknown. It has no much larger one-base neighbor in the sample; base qualities were not kept.

CDR1 and CDR2, per the germline V gene, are SNHLY and FYNNEI. Inclusive of the bounding cysteine and phenylalanine, the CDR3 is 14 residues long. Only the CDR3 DNA stays, 42 bases, in frame from base 1. Cut back by 4 bases and 1 base, the V and J ends lie 10 bases apart. Libraries were constructed by the immunoSEQ multiplex PCR assay. The paper's data handling went like this. A statistical classification framework was built for diagnosing cytomegalovirus status from the catalog of TCR beta chain sequences. This is the immuneACCESS table as TCRdb keeps it, with only in-frame sequences that have V and J called. A part of the clones is gone; compared with another copy, unresolved V genes explain less than half, and the rest is unexplained. That table supplies the V and J calls and clone size; D and trimming were determined from the DNA. In all, the sample holds roughly 130,000 clones, and more than 70% of those were seen once. Roughly 1.4% of the sample lies in the top ten.

Separate from the roughly 700-subject first cohort, the validation cohort of 120 subjects was the group to which the donors belonged. This clonotype was obtained from a man aged 25-45 years in good health and CMV-seronegative. In this chain, TRBV2 is recombined with TRBJ2-5; TRBD1 is a possible D gene, resting on 6 matching bases. Sample: PBMCs. The CDR3 in this case is CASSGGLAQETQYF. The nucleotides are TGTGCCAGCAGTGGGGGGCTAGCCCAAGAGACCCAGTACTTC.